Shown below are 28 T cell receptor beta chains from a single sample sequenced in a study of vaccination and CD4 T cells after COVID-19. Treatment indicated: roughly ten-day PBMC culture with coronavirus spike peptide pools or control peptides (ViraFEST assay). Antigen specificity for these receptors is unknown. Sequenced with the Oncomine TCR Beta short-read assay was DNA taken from cultured CD4+ T cells. TCRdb fed the PCR reads into MiXCR, producing one record per CDR3 protein. The sample lists roughly 20,000 distinct CDR3 sequences; around two fifths were seen once. Material: CD4+ T cells from blood, cultured in vitro, obtained after SARS-CoV-2 vaccination. The receptors originated from a human donor who had recovered from COVID-19.

The gene calls are TRBV10-1 and TRBJ2-1, with 7 bases lining up with TRBD1. The CDR3 runs to 20 residues. Germline V lookup: CDR1 WNHNN, CDR2 SYGVQD (reference sequence). V was clipped by 4 bases and J by 6 bases; unmatched bases: 24. CDR3 in amino acids: CASSAEQDGQVTGYRNEQFF. In DNA, the CDR3 is TGCGCCAGCAGTGCAGAACAAGACGGACAGGTGACCGGGTATCGCAATGAGCAGTTCTTC.

This chain joins TRBV20-1 and TRBJ2-1; 8 bases line up with TRBD2. The CDR3 sequence is 14 residues long. V gave up 4 bases and J gave up 0 bases; unmatched junction bases: 2. Germline CDR1 is DFQATT and CDR2 is SNEGSKA (reference sequence). The CDR3 sequence is CSAKGLDSYNEQFF. In DNA form, the CDR3 reads TGCAGTGCTAAGGGACTAGACTCCTACAATGAGCAGTTCTTC.

This clonotype showed up just a few times. CDR3 protein: CSANPRGGSNQPQHF. The CDR3 nucleotides read TGCAGTGCTAACCCGCGGGGTGGGAGCAATCAGCCCCAGCATTTT. The chain joins TRBV20-1 to TRBJ1-5; D remains unclear. CDR1 and CDR2 (germline): DFQATT, SNEGSKA (reference sequence). The V and J ends lost 4 bases and 1 base respectively, with 14 bases between them. The CDR3 runs to 15 residues.

The chain couples TRBV12-3 or TRBV12-4 to TRBJ1-6, with D perhaps TRBD1 (6 bases). CDR3 length: 14 residues. The V end was cut by 1 base, the J end by 7 bases, with 8 bases between. CDR3 nucleotides: TGTGCCAGCAGTTTAGGGGGGCAAAATTCACCCCTCCACTTT. Translating it yields CASSLGGQNSPLHF.

J is TRBJ1-6 and V is TRBV7-2; D might be TRBD1 (5 bases). From germline, CDR1 is SGHTA and CDR2 FQGNSA. The CDR3 totals 16 residues. Trimming pared 5 bases from V and 7 bases from J, leaving 18 bases between. CDR3 sequence (DNA): TGTGCCAGCAGCCCAGCAGTCGGGACGTACAATTCACCCCTCCACTTT. Amino acids: CASSPAVGTYNSPLHF.

This clonotype was picked up a small number of times. V gene TRBV20-1 combines with J gene TRBJ1-6; 10 bases are a match to TRBD1. Per germline, CDR1 DFQATT and CDR2 SNEGSKA (reference sequence). This CDR3 is built from 15 residues. V trimming: 5 bases; J trimming: 3 bases; junction bases outside the gene matches: 4. This CDR3 reads CSAQTGGVYNSPLHF. The DNA for the CDR3 is TGCAGTGCTCAGACAGGGGGCGTCTATAATTCACCCCTCCACTTT.

This chain uses TRBV20-1 with TRBJ2-5; possibly TRBD1 for D (5 bases). V was clipped by 6 bases and J by 3 bases, with 8 bases between them. CDR1 and CDR2 from the germline V gene are DFQATT and SNEGSKA (reference sequence). The CDR3 totals 11 residues. CDR3 sequence (DNA): TGCAGTGCCCTGACAGAAGAGACCCAGTACTTC. It encodes CSALTEETQYF.

This clonotype was detected a few times. The chain employs TRBV20-1 and TRBJ2-3; no firm D call. The CDR3 length is 12 residues. Trimming removed 5 bases at V and 2 bases at J, with 8 bases between. The germline gives CDR1 DFQATT, CDR2 SNEGSKA (reference sequence). The CDR3 is CSASDITDTQYF. The CDR3 bases are TGCAGTGCTTCCGACATCACAGATACGCAGTATTTT.

The rearrangement joins TRBV9 to TRBJ2-2; 8 bases line up with TRBD1. The trim removed 3 bases at V and 7 bases at J, leaving 8 bases unmatched. The CDR3 totals 15 residues. Per the germline V gene, CDR1 is SGDLS and CDR2 is YYNGEE. The CDR3: CASSAKDRVSGELFF. In DNA form, the CDR3 reads TGTGCCAGCAGCGCCAAGGACAGGGTGAGCGGGGAGCTGTTTTTT.

The J gene is TRBJ2-5, the V gene TRBV29-1, with D possibly being TRBD2 (6 bases). The germline CDR1 and CDR2 sequences are SQVTM and ANQGSEA. With 7 bases removed from V and 5 bases from J, the gap between germline ends came to 20 bases. This CDR3 is 14 amino acids long. The chain's CDR3 is CSASFGGFRETQYF. The CDR3 region has the DNA TGCAGCGCCTCATTCGGGGGATTCAGGGAGACCCAGTACTTC.

This clonotype was observed a handful of times. The limits of the CDR3 on the DNA are not certain, so only TCRdb's listed CDR3 is given. The chain employs TRBV6-5 and TRBJ1-2; the table's D gene call, TRBD1, was not cross checked with the DNA. Germline CDR1 is MNHEY and CDR2 is SVGAGI. The CDR3 totals 17 residues, both ends included. CDR3 amino acids: CASSSSTPGQGSWGYTF.

The chain recombines TRBV28 with TRBJ1-2; no clear D. The CDR3 is made up of 12 amino acids. Trimming took off 6 bases at V and 8 bases at J, with 13 bases between the two ends. Germline V gene data show CDR1 as MDHEN and CDR2 as SYDVKM. The CDR3 here is CASRPDSFGYTF. The CDR3 bases are TGTGCCAGCAGACCCGATTCATTCGGCTACACCTTC.

This chain connects TRBV6-1 to TRBJ2-1; TRBD2 agrees at 9 bases. CDR1 MNHNS and CDR2 SASEGT come from the germline V gene. The CDR3 extends over 13 amino acids. After removal of 7 bases from V and 8 bases from J, the junction contained 6 bases not matched to a gene. The CDR3 region has the DNA TGTGCCAGCATGCGGGAGGGCCGGTATGAGCAGTTCTTC. Residues: CASMREGRYEQFF.

This clonotype came up once. The gene calls are TRBV19 and TRBJ1-6; tentatively, D is TRBD1 (6 bases). Germline V CDR1 and CDR2: LNHDA, SQIVND (reference sequence). Trimming pared 0 bases from V and 7 bases from J, leaving 10 bases between. The CDR3 totals 15 residues. CDR3 protein: CASSIDGGQNSPLHF. The DNA for the CDR3 is TGTGCCAGTAGTATAGACGGTGGACAGAATTCACCCCTCCACTTT.

This rearrangement joins TRBV28 to TRBJ2-5, with 9 bases lining up with TRBD2. CDR1 is MDHEN and CDR2 is SYDVKM in the germline V gene. Trimming at V came to 4 bases and at J to 7 bases, leaving 4 bases not matched to a gene. This CDR3 contains 13 residues. The CDR3, as DNA: TGTGCCAGCAGTTCAAGGACTAGCGCGACCCAGTACTTC. Its protein is CASSSRTSATQYF.

The chain uses TRBV19 and TRBJ2-1, with D unclear. The CDR3 sequence is 13 residues long. Trimming pared 4 bases from V and 0 bases from J, leaving 4 bases between. Germline CDR1 and CDR2: LNHDA and SQIVND (reference sequence). The CDR3 protein is CASSSGSYNEQFF. Here the CDR3 DNA reads TGTGCCAGTAGTAGCGGCTCCTACAATGAGCAGTTCTTC.

The V gene is TRBV25-1, the J gene TRBJ2-7; tentative D call: TRBD2 (5 bases). V lost 10 bases, J lost 0 bases, and 13 bases lay in between. Germline CDR1 and CDR2: MGHDK and SYGVNS. This CDR3 spans 13 amino acids. CDR3 region: CATRWESSYEQYF. The CDR3 coding sequence is TGTGCCACCAGATGGGAGAGCTCCTACGAGCAGTACTTC.

The chain uses TRBV20-1 and TRBJ2-1; TRBD2 aligns across 8 bases. This CDR3 is built from 15 residues. Per the germline V gene, CDR1 is DFQATT and CDR2 is SNEGSKA (reference sequence). Germline trimming cut 1 base from V and 3 bases from J; bases unmatched to any gene: 5. The CDR3 nucleotides are TGCAGTGCTAGAGCGGGAGGGAGCTTCTACAATGAGCAGTTCTTC. It yields the protein CSARAGGSFYNEQFF.

This clonotype was counted a few times. CDR3 protein: CSAVPGLADYEQYF. The CDR3 DNA reads as TGCAGTGCGGTACCGGGACTAGCGGACTACGAGCAGTACTTC. V gene TRBV20-1 combines with J gene TRBJ2-7; 11 nucleotides agree with TRBD2. There are 14 residues in the CDR3. With 6 bases clipped from V and 3 bases from J, the junction kept 7 bases outside the gene matches. Looked up from germline, CDR1 is DFQATT and CDR2 is SNEGSKA (reference sequence).

V gene TRBV28 combines with J gene TRBJ2-7; D is possibly TRBD2 (6 bases). The CDR3 consists of 14 residues. V was trimmed by 2 bases and J by 7 bases, leaving 15 bases between them. CDR1 and CDR2 from the germline V gene are MDHEN and SYDVKM. This CDR3 is CASSLLGSQGEQYF. CDR3 nucleotide sequence: TGTGCCAGCAGTTTACTCGGGAGCCAAGGGGAGCAGTACTTC.

The chain has TRBV19 and TRBJ1-5; D gene uncertain. Per germline, CDR1 LNHDA and CDR2 SQIVND (reference sequence). The CDR3 has 15 residues. Between the trimmed V and J ends, which lost 1 base and 2 bases, there was a span of 9 bases. The CDR3: CASSIVRQGNQPQHF. The CDR3 DNA sequence: TGTGCCAGTAGTATAGTCCGGCAGGGCAATCAGCCCCAGCATTTT.

The chain uses TRBV6-5 and TRBJ2-5, with unresolved D. The CDR3 has 14 residues. Germline lookup yields CDR1 MNHEY and CDR2 SVGAGI. Trimming left V 0 bases short and J 2 bases short, with 7 bases between. CDR3 DNA sequence: TGTGCCAGCAGTTACTCGAACTATCAAGAGACCCAGTACTTC. Residues: CASSYSNYQETQYF.

V is TRBV27 and J is TRBJ1-1; TRBD1 agrees at 7 bases. Trimming took 6 bases from V and 1 from J; bases not matched to a gene: 2. The CDR3 has 13 residues. CDR1 and CDR2 (germline): MNHEY, SMNVEV (reference sequence). CDR3 nucleotide sequence: TGTGCCAGCAGAAGACAGGGGAACACTGAAGCTTTCTTT. Amino acids: CASRRQGNTEAFF.

The CDR3: CASSALVLNQPQHF. The CDR3 nucleotides read TGTGCCAGTAGTGCCCTGGTCCTTAATCAGCCCCAGCATTTT. The genes are TRBV19 and TRBJ1-5; no clear D gene. Trimming took off 5 bases at V and 4 bases at J, with 12 bases between the two ends. Germline-derived CDR1 and CDR2 are LNHDA and SQIVND (reference sequence). The CDR3 is 14 amino acids.

The chain joins TRBV11-3 to TRBJ2-7, with D maybe TRBD2 (6 bases). Between the trimmed V and J ends, which lost 5 bases and 2 bases, there was a span of 19 bases. The CDR3 spans 16 residues. Germline V gives CDR1 SGHNT, CDR2 YENEEA. The CDR3 DNA sequence: TGTGCCAGCAGCCCGCCCCGGGGGAGGAAGACCTACGAGCAGTACTTC. Amino acid sequence: CASSPPRGRKTYEQYF.

This clonotype is a singleton in its sample. The CDR3 DNA reads TGTGCCAGCAGCTTCCGACAGAGGACTGGGGCCAACGTCCTGACTTTC. Translation: CASSFRQRTGANVLTF. The chain carries TRBV7-2 and TRBJ2-6, with D possibly matching TRBD1 (5 bases). Germline CDR1 is SGHTA and CDR2 is FQGNSA. Trimming removed 3 bases from V and 2 bases from J, with 11 bases in between. The CDR3 has 16 amino acids.

This clonotype turned up a few times. The chain employs TRBV20-1 and TRBJ1-6; D is possibly TRBD1 (6 bases). Trimming removed 6 bases at V and 6 bases at J, with 15 bases between. Per germline, CDR1 DFQATT and CDR2 SNEGSKA (reference sequence). This CDR3 is built from 14 residues. The CDR3 bases are TGCAGTGCGCCCAAGGGGGTTGGTAATTCACCCCTCCACTTT. It codes for CSAPKGVGNSPLHF.

This clonotype is deemed medium-sized. The gene calls are TRBV20-1 and TRBJ1-5; perhaps TRBD1 as D (6 bases). The CDR3 has 14 residues. The V gene's germline CDR1 is DFQATT and CDR2 SNEGSKA (reference sequence). V was clipped by 6 bases and J by 2 bases, with 14 bases between them. The CDR3: CSAMGGRGNQPQHF. Here the CDR3 DNA reads TGCAGTGCCATGGGGGGCAGGGGCAATCAGCCCCAGCATTTT.